The rows below give T cell receptor beta chains drawn from one sample of a study of radiation and T cells in renal cell carcinoma. Repertoires were generated with immunoSEQ multiplex PCR, while TCRdb's copy carries only in-frame clones and drops some. The table records 120,000 to 150,000 clones, approximately 86% of them present only once. Here the sequenced sample was blood, taken from a patient whose treatment included radiotherapy and nephrectomy. These receptor sequences come from a woman aged 45-65 years with renal cell carcinoma. Each CDR3 is given with its conserved first and last residue.

TRBV7-2	TRBJ2-5	CASSLARTSGRETQYF
TRBV25-1	TRBJ1-1	CASSHGMLNTEAFF
TRBV11-2	TRBJ1-1	CASSLGTGNTEAFF
TRBV6-5	TRBJ2-7	CAPRLAHDAYEQYF
TRBV7-2	TRBJ2-1	CASSFSGRYNEQFF
TRBV7-2	TRBJ2-2	CASHRGDTGELFF
TRBV21-1	TRBJ2-7	CASSKERDEQYF
TRBV18	TRBJ1-3	CASSGPGNTIYF
TRBV19	TRBJ1-1	CASSIALSEAFF
TRBV14	TRBJ2-1	CASSPRGTAGNEQFF
TRBV7-2	TRBJ1-2	CASSSRQGNYGYTF
TRBV11-2	TRBJ2-1	CASSPRLGEQFF
TRBV5-1	TRBJ1-6	CASSMTLFNRDSPLHF
TRBV10-3	TRBJ2-7	CAISDRAYEQYF
TRBV4-2	TRBJ1-1	CASSQDRVGTEAFF
TRBV10-1	TRBJ2-2	CASSEELNTGELFF
TRBV4-3	TRBJ1-5	CASSQVTGGVQPQHF
TRBV9	TRBJ1-6	CASSAAWTGGSPLHF
TRBV7-2	TRBJ1-1	CASSLMMGGSTEAFF
TRBV28	TRBJ2-2	CASSSGGPNTGELFF
TRBV14	TRBJ2-3	CASSPSGAGGRDTQYF
TRBV9	TRBJ1-3	CASSVGLSSGNTIYF
TRBV5-6	TRBJ2-2	CASSLVSPGELFF
TRBV10-3	TRBJ1-2	CAISESGDGYTF
TRBV7-9	TRBJ1-1	CASSLSRLGPEAFF
TRBV7-2	TRBJ2-2	CASSLDGRDTGELFF
TRBV7-2	TRBJ2-3	CASSPRLAKDTQYF
TRBV4-3	TRBJ2-1	CASSQEAGNEQFF
TRBV11-3	TRBJ1-1	CASSQRGVNTEAFF
TRBV19	TRBJ1-5	CASSIAVNSNQPQHF
TRBV28	TRBJ1-2	CASTLRGTGYGYTF
TRBV2	TRBJ1-4	CASRIGGAGEKLFF
TRBV4-1	TRBJ2-7	CASSQEPGGAYEQYF
TRBV6-1	TRBJ2-7	CASSRGQISSYEQYF
TRBV11-2	TRBJ2-5	CASSLRTGEGETQYF
TRBV5-6	TRBJ1-1	CASSLDANTEAFF
TRBV10-2	TRBJ1-2	CASSVGHFDF